This T cell receptor (beta chain) was retrieved from a study of blood T cell repertoires in COVID-19 (dated by TCRdb to about 2020). Study-level background: The collaborator samples originated in the United States, Italy and Spain and spanned the acute and convalescent phases of COVID-19. The material from the prospective study consisted of cDNA or gDNA derived from T cells, B-cell-depleted T cells, or PBMCs. The dataset comprised deeply sampled blood TCRbeta repertoires from subjects exposed to, actively infected with, or recovered from COVID-19. The repertoires were made available in a free public database intended to serve as a resource for research on the immune response to SARS-CoV-2. Samples were obtained from the ongoing ImmuneRACE study (first 160 participants) and from 1,200 or so subjects provided by 6 global collaborators. A de-identified subject ID, COVID-19 status, age in years and sex were almost always included in the sample metadata. Where available, HLA class I and class II types were obtained from metadata supplied by the sample provider rather than from assay-based typing.

Study-wide findings and limitations: How much clinical and demographic metadata was included differed by source and by participant, and the metadata was provided uncurated.

Enrolling through a virtual design, the prospective study's participants ranged in age from roughly 18 to 95 years and lived across 24 United States geographic areas. To assign participants to cohorts, the prospective study relied on clinical history that participants themselves reported in a screening survey and a study questionnaire. In the prospective study, mobile phlebotomists collected whole blood, serum and a nasopharyngeal or oropharyngeal swab from each participant. Over a roughly 2-month period, participants in the prospective study had the option of providing additional blood draws and questionnaires. Before DNA extraction, blood samples from the prospective study were shipped at room temperature or frozen. Note on this clone: The antigen this receptor binds is unknown. Nothing much larger sits one base from this clone, and base qualities are not available.

From the germline V gene, CDR1 is SGHVS and CDR2 is FQNEAQ. The CDR3, from cysteine to phenylalanine, totals 18 residues. Only the CDR3 part of the read is kept: 54 bases, read in frame from the first base. Trimming takes 1 base from V and 0 bases from J, and the germline ends sit 17 bases apart. TCRbeta CDR3 regions were amplified from genomic DNA by means of the immunoSEQ Assay, a bias-controlled multiplex PCR. Under the source paper's analysis protocol: Within the assay, amplification of reference gene primers was used to estimate how many nucleated cells each sample contained. To quantify the absolute abundance of each unique TCRbeta CDR3 rearrangement, sequence reads were collapsed and filtered. Productive Simpson clonality was computed per sample as the square root of Simpson's diversity index over productive rearrangements. TCRdb retrieved this table from immuneACCESS and kept in-frame rearrangements only. Not all clones are present; in checked studies, unresolved V genes account for under half, and no reason is known for the remainder. V and J calls and clone size follow that table, whereas D and trimming were derived from the DNA. The table for this sample lists under 500,000 clones; 87% of them were counted only once. The ten most abundant clones make up approximately 2% of the sample.

Source material: PBMCs or T cells enriched from blood (not recorded which). Rearrangement joined TRBV7-8 to TRBJ2-3; the D gene lacks a confident call. The source is a woman between 18 and 29 years old with acute COVID-19. The CDR3 here reads CASSLVVGGETSTDTQYF. In nucleotide form, the sequence is TGTGCCAGCAGCTTAGTCGTCGGCGGTGAAACTAGCACAGATACGCAGTATTTT.